A single T cell receptor (beta chain) is shown here with its context. Its antigen remains unknown. The sample comes from a study of response to subunit inactivated influenza vaccine. The CDR3 totals 16 residues. Trimming cost V 2 bases and J 3 bases, with 14 bases left between them. The germline V gene encodes CDR1 SGHTA and CDR2 FQGNSA. TCRdb used MiXCR to reprocess the RT-PCR reads, holding one entry per CDR3 protein. This table holds 600,000 to 850,000 distinct CDR3 sequences, about 15% found once. The study, taken as a whole, reports: Authors proposed each seasonal influenza vaccination draws in few new T cells.

The V gene is TRBV7-2, the J gene TRBJ1-3; a possible D gene is TRBD1 (5 bases). The source is a man in his forties or fifties who received an inactivated influenza vaccine. Sample: PBMCs from blood, taken less than 15 days before vaccination. This chain's CDR3 is CASSLWGPMDGNTIYF. Here the CDR3 DNA reads TGTGCCAGCAGCTTATGGGGCCCTATGGATGGAAACACCATATATTTT. Full variable domain (outside the CDR3, taken from reference TRBV7-2 and TRBJ1-3): GAGVSQSPSNKVTEKGKDVELRCDPISGHTALYWYRQSLGQGLEFLIYFQGNSAPDKSGLPSDRFSAERTGGSVSTLTIQRTQQEDSAVYLCASSLWGPMDGNTIYFGEGSWLTVV.